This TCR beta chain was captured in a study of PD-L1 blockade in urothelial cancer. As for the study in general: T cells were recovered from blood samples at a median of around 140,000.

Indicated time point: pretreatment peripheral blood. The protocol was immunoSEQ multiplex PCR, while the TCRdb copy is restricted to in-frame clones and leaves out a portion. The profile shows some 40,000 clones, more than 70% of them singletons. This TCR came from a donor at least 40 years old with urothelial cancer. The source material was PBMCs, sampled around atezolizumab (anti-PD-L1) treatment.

The CDR3 is CSVSRPGVDTQYF. The CDR3 DNA is TGCAGCGTTAGCCGTCCGGGGGTTGATACGCAGTATTTT. This sequence joins TRBV29-1 and TRBJ2-3; maybe TRBD2 (6 bases). Germline V gene lookup returns CDR1 SQVTM and CDR2 ANQGSEA. V dropped 5 bases and J dropped 6 bases, with 15 bases sitting between them. This CDR3 spans 13 amino acids.